The rows below give T cell receptor beta chains drawn from one sample of a study of shared clonotypes between healthy human individuals. Libraries were prepared by immunoSEQ multiplex PCR; TCRdb keeps only in-frame clonotypes and omits some of them. Of some 690,000 clones in the sample, roughly 91% are singletons; the top ten hold 30% to 40%. Material: memory CD8+ T cells from PBMCs. The source is a man aged 18-30 years in good health. Some clones in this sample may be carry-over from other donors' samples. The CDR3 runs from the conserved cysteine through the conserved F or W. The D gene is left open where the match is weak. Part of the rows lack a size; the others show once, few, many or a class for expanded clones.

D: .; size: .; V: TRBV25-1; J: TRBJ1-3; CDR3: CASSERWSSGNTIYF; DNA: TGTGCCAGCAGTGAAAGGTGGAGCTCTGGAAACACCATATATTTT
D: TRBD1; size: .; V: TRBV4-1; J: TRBJ2-5; CDR3: CASSHPGTGEITQYF; DNA: TGCGCCAGCAGCCACCCCGGGACAGGGGAGATCACCCAGTACTTC
D: .; size: .; V: TRBV7-8; J: TRBJ1-2; CDR3: CASSPDTRLNTF; DNA: TGTGCCAGCAGCCCGGACACCCGATTGAACACCTTC
D: TRBD1; size: .; V: TRBV19; J: TRBJ2-2; CDR3: CACRGQGYTGELFF; DNA: TGTGCCTGCCGAGGACAGGGATACACCGGGGAGCTGTTTTTT
D: .; size: .; V: TRBV7-9; J: TRBJ2-2; CDR3: CASSSRGPGTGELFF; DNA: TGTGCCAGCAGCTCACGGGGGCCGGGCACCGGGGAGCTGTTTTTT
D: .; size: once; V: TRBV5-4; J: TRBJ1-2; CDR3: CASSLFRGSNYGYTF; DNA: TGTGCCAGCAGCTTGTTTCGGGGTTCCAACTATGGCTACACCTTC
D: .; size: .; V: TRBV4-3; J: TRBJ1-1; CDR3: CASSPGVVRARSDTEAFF; DNA: TGCGCCAGCAGCCCGGGGGTGGTCAGGGCGCGGTCGGACACTGAAGCTTTCTTT
D: TRBD1; size: few; V: TRBV7-9; J: TRBJ1-1; CDR3: CASSSWGQGALDTEAFF; DNA: TGTGCCAGCAGCTCATGGGGACAGGGGGCTCTAGACACTGAAGCTTTCTTT
D: .; size: .; V: TRBV7-9; J: TRBJ1-4; CDR3: CASSLAPGRDNEKLFF; DNA: TGTGCCAGCAGCTTAGCCCCGGGCAGGGATAATGAAAAACTGTTTTTT
D: TRBD1; size: .; V: TRBV7-2; J: TRBJ2-1; CDR3: CASSLRRTGYNEQFF; DNA: TGTGCCAGCAGCTTACGCCGGACAGGGTACAATGAGCAGTTCTTC
D: .; size: .; V: TRBV9; J: TRBJ2-5; CDR3: CASSVEANQETQYF; DNA: TGTGCCAGCAGCGTAGAAGCGAACCAAGAGACCCAGTACTTC
D: .; size: .; V: TRBV28; J: TRBJ2-3; CDR3: CASVPLEYSTDTQYF; DNA: TGTGCCAGCGTTCCTCTAGAGTATAGCACAGATACGCAGTATTTT
D: TRBD1; size: .; V: TRBV5-5; J: TRBJ1-2; CDR3: CASSATRDRANYGYTF; DNA: TGTGCCAGCAGCGCAACACGGGACAGGGCAAACTATGGCTACACCTTC
D: .; size: .; V: TRBV7-8; J: TRBJ1-2; CDR3: CASSPESRGDTDPPF; DNA: TGTGCCAGCAGCCCGGAGTCTCGGGGGGACACCGATCCACCCTTC